Described below is a single TCR beta chain sequence and its context. These data come from a study of blood T cell repertoires in COVID-19. Study information: PBMCs, B-cell-depleted T cells, or T cells were the source of the cDNA or gDNA that made up the material.

In the authors' workflow: Estimation of nucleated cell counts was performed using reference gene primer amplification. The data were produced by immunoSEQ multiplex PCR, yet TCRdb's version contains in-frame clones alone and is incomplete. That table furnishes V, J and clone size, whereas the DNA furnished D and trimming. The sample contains roughly 110,000 clones, under 95% of which appear only once. Sequencing used peripheral blood. This receptor was obtained from a woman aged 30 to 39 with acute or convalescent COVID-19.

The chain's CDR3 is CASSVSGFTEAFF. The CDR3 nucleotides are TGTGCCAGCAGCGTGTCAGGGTTCACTGAAGCTTTCTTT. The genes are TRBV9 and TRBJ1-1; D perhaps matches TRBD1 (5 bases). Germline V gene lookup returns CDR1 SGDLS and CDR2 YYNGEE. V gave up 2 bases and J gave up 4 bases, with 9 bases separating them. This CDR3 is 13 amino acids long. The full variable domain, its missing parts supplied by reference TRBV9 and TRBJ1-1, is DSGVTQTPKHLITATGQRVTLRCSPRSGDLSVYWYQQSLDQGLQFLIQYYNGEERAKGNILERFSAQQFPDLHSELNLSSLELGDSALYFCASSVSGFTEAFFGQGTRLTVV.